This T cell receptor beta chain appears in the sequencing data of a study of radiotherapy plus CTLA-4 blockade in lung cancer. General observations from the study: Response was reportedly best predicted by early blood T cell clone dynamics, with interferon-beta.

CDR1 is MDHEN, CDR2 SYDVKM, per germline. The CDR3 has 17 residues. Trimming stripped 3 bases from V and 0 bases from J, with 12 bases between. On this clone: What it binds is unknown.

Sequenced by immunoSEQ multiplex PCR; TCRdb stores in-frame clones only, minus some. In the table there are 45,000 to 55,000 clones, approximately 78% of which are singletons. The clonotype comes from a human donor with non-small cell lung cancer who had stable disease on radiotherapy plus ipilimumab. The gene calls are TRBV28 and TRBJ2-6; D call uncertain. The source material was peripheral blood, sampled from a patient treated with radiotherapy plus ipilimumab. CDR3 DNA: TGTGCCAGCAGTTTCCACAGCTTGCTCTCTGGGGCCAACGTCCTGACTTTC. It yields the protein CASSFHSLLSGANVLTF.